The T cell receptor beta chain described here comes from a study of technical replicates of blood from a few donors. Clones were read by immunoSEQ multiplex PCR, and TCRdb kept only the in-frame ones, dropping some. The data show over 55,000 clones, almost 98% seen once. The germline gives CDR1 GTSNPN, CDR2 SVGIG (reference sequence). This CDR3 has 14 amino acids. The trim removed 4 bases at V and 6 bases at J, leaving 8 bases unmatched. Sequenced: T cells isolated from PBMCs. The clonotype comes from a human donor in good health. The rearrangement joins TRBV30 to TRBJ1-5; 8 bases agree with TRBD1. The CDR3 loop is CAWTGTGSGQPQHF. The DNA of the CDR3 is TGTGCCTGGACCGGGACAGGTAGCGGTCAGCCCCAGCATTTT.